Each of the 9 T cell receptor beta chains below was sequenced from the same sample in a study of blood T cells in healthy people across ages. PCR was performed a second time for 7 to 11 cycles using a sample-barcoded 5' primer and a J-beta primer mix. TCRdb re-analysed the 5' RACE reads in MiXCR, keeping a single row per CDR3 protein. Seen here are around 1.5 million distinct CDR3 sequences, around 35% observed once, and the top ten hold over 9%. Source material: blood. These receptors were collected from a young woman in good health.

V is TRBV28 and J is TRBJ2-7; D is tentatively TRBD1 or TRBD2 (5 bases each). This CDR3 spans 15 amino acids. In germline, CDR1 is MDHEN, CDR2 SYDVKM. Trimming removed 5 bases from V and 7 bases from J, with 21 bases in between. The CDR3 is CASSLGRFSYNEQYF. CDR3 bases: TGTGCCAGCAGTCTGGGACGTTTCTCCTACAATGAGCAGTACTTC.

The rearrangement uses TRBV19 and TRBJ2-7; D is possibly TRBD2 (5 bases). Deletions cut 3 bases from V and 4 bases from J, with 7 bases between. From germline, CDR1 is LNHDA and CDR2 SQIVND (reference sequence). The CDR3 contains 12 residues. The CDR3 region has the DNA TGTGCCAGTAGTATCGAGGGTTACGAGCAGTACTTC. Translation gives CASSIEGYEQYF.

The chain links TRBV15 to TRBJ2-6, with TRBD1 matching over 9 bases. The J segment lost 0 bases and the V segment lost 3 bases, leaving 9 bases of the junction unmatched. In germline, CDR1 is LNHNV, CDR2 YYDKDF (reference sequence). The CDR3 loop spans 19 amino acids. The DNA for the CDR3 is TGTGCCACCAGCAGGGAGAGGGACAGGGACCTCTCTGGGGCCAACGTCCTGACTTTC. This codes for CATSRERDRDLSGANVLTF.

This clonotype came up once. The V call is TRBV15, the J call TRBJ1-2; D unresolved. The CDR3 loop spans 13 amino acids. CDR1 and CDR2 from the germline V gene are LNHNV and YYDKDF (reference sequence). Trimming took 2 bases from V and 4 from J, leaving 8 bases between them. The DNA of the CDR3 is TGTGCCACCAGCAGAACAGCGACCTATGGCTACACCTTC. This translates into CATSRTATYGYTF.

The chain employs TRBV13 and TRBJ2-3; a possible D gene is TRBD2 (6 bases). The germline V gene encodes CDR1 PRHDT and CDR2 FYEKMQ (reference sequence). The CDR3 runs 17 residues. Trimming left V 1 base short and J 2 bases short, with 16 bases between. The CDR3 loop is CASSLASEHLTTDTQYF. The CDR3 DNA sequence: TGTGCCAGCAGCTTAGCTAGCGAACACCTTACCACAGATACGCAGTATTTT.

This clonotype was observed at least ten times. V gene TRBV4-1 combines with J gene TRBJ2-7; D may be TRBD1 (6 bases). V was clipped by 1 base and J by 3 bases, with 7 bases between them. Per the germline V gene, CDR1 is MGHRA and CDR2 is YSYEKL. This CDR3 is 13 amino acids long. The CDR3 loop is CASSQADSYEQYF. The CDR3 DNA reads as TGCGCCAGCAGCCAAGCGGACAGCTACGAGCAGTACTTC.

The rearrangement joins TRBV6-1 to TRBJ2-1; 9 nucleotides agree with TRBD2. Trimming cost V 2 bases and J 6 bases; bases outside gene matches: 8. Germline V gene sequence: CDR1 MNHNS, CDR2 SASEGT. This CDR3 is built from 16 residues. The CDR3 DNA reads TGTGCCAGCAGTGAACTCGGTAGCGGGAGCTGCAATGAGCAGTTCTTC. Protein product: CASSELGSGSCNEQFF.

With regard to this clonotype: A read error may produce the germline difference seen at one junction end. The gene calls are TRBV24-1 and TRBJ2-1, with TRBD2 matching 12 bases. CDR1 is KGHDR and CDR2 is SFDVKD in the germline V gene. The CDR3 is 18 residues long. The CDR3 region is CATSDSMTSGSSYNGQFF. The CDR3 DNA reads TGTGCCACCAGTGATTCGATGACTAGCGGGAGTTCCTACAATGGGCAGTTCTTC.

The V and J genes are TRBV11-1 and TRBJ2-7; unclear D gene. Trimming left V 3 bases short and J 5 bases short, with 17 bases between. The CDR3 spans 15 residues. Germline assignment: CDR1 SGHAT and CDR2 FQDESV (reference sequence). The CDR3 sequence: CASSLVLGLTHEQYF. In nucleotides, the CDR3 is TGTGCCAGCAGCTTGGTTCTAGGGCTCACCCACGAGCAGTACTTC.